What follows describes a single TCR beta chain. The data derive from a study of naive and memory T cell subsets. An equimolar mix of two oligonucleotides served as the beta constant-region primer for TRBC1 and TRBC2. Four rounds of PCR amplified the ligated cDNA using nested alpha and beta constant-region primers plus SP2. TCRdb recomputed calls from the UMI-ligation and nested PCR reads with MiXCR, one row per CDR3 protein. The sample consists of roughly 130,000 distinct CDR3 sequences, about 36% of them appearing once. After removal of 5 bases from V and 4 bases from J, the junction contained 14 bases not matched to a gene. From germline, CDR1 is MDHEN and CDR2 SYDVKM. The CDR3 loop spans 17 amino acids.

The rearrangement uses TRBV28 and TRBJ2-4; TRBD2 matches at 7 bases. The sequenced material came from central memory CD4+ T cells from blood. The receptor comes from a human donor in good health. This CDR3 is CASSPKRAGLKKNIQYF. The CDR3 nucleotides are TGTGCCAGCAGTCCAAAGAGAGCGGGACTGAAAAAAAACATTCAGTACTTC.